Listed below are T cell receptor beta chains from one sample, sequenced in a study of graft-versus-host responses after intestinal transplantation. Which antigens these TCRs recognize remains unknown. Sequenced by immunoSEQ multiplex PCR; TCRdb stores in-frame clones only, minus some. The profile shows approximately 85,000 clones, 80% to 95% of them singletons. The source material was unstimulated CD8+ T cells sorted from spleen or lymph node cells, sampled before transplant. The receptors were gathered from a human donor who was the organ donor for an intestinal transplant. The CDR3 runs from the conserved cysteine through the conserved F or W. D genes are given only for firm matches. Size tells how often a clone was seen (once, few, many) or the class of an expanded clone, and some rows leave it out.

NA | TRBJ2-7 | NA | TRBV9 | TGTGCCAGCAGCGTAGATGGTTTTACGGAGCAGTACTTC | CASSVDGFTEQYF
TRBD1 | TRBJ2-7 | NA | TRBV6-5 | TGTGCCAGCAGAACCGGGACAGGGACGGAGCAGTACTTC | CASRTGTGTEQYF
TRBD2 | TRBJ2-3 | NA | TRBV6-1 | TGTGCCAGCAGTGGGACTAGCGGAAACACAGATACGCAGTATTTT | CASSGTSGNTDTQYF
NA | TRBJ1-2 | NA | TRBV4-1 | TGCGCCAGCAGCCAAGATCTCGCCAGACTCTATGGCTACACCTTC | CASSQDLARLYGYTF
NA | TRBJ2-7 | NA | TRBV4-1 | TGCGCCAGCAGCCCTCATGGGGGGGGGCTTTCCTACGAGCAGTACTTC | CASSPHGGGLSYEQYF
NA | TRBJ1-1 | once | TRBV19 | TGTGCCAGTAGTATAGGCGGGAGAAACACTGAAGCTTTCTTT | CASSIGGRNTEAFF
TRBD2 | TRBJ2-3 | once | TRBV9 | TGTGCCAGCAGCGTCACATCGACTAGCGGGAGCGGTCCCACAGATACGCAGTATTTT | CASSVTSTSGSGPTDTQYF
TRBD1 | TRBJ1-1 | NA | TRBV29-1 | TGCAGCGTTAAACTAGTGGGACAGGGGGGCACTGAAGCTTTCTTT | CSVKLVGQGGTEAFF
TRBD2 | TRBJ2-7 | NA | TRBV5-1 | TGCGCCAGCAGCTTACACAATAGCGGGAGGGCCTTTTACGAGCAGTACTTC | CASSLHNSGRAFYEQYF
TRBD2 | TRBJ2-2 | NA | TRBV30 | TGTGCCTGGAGTGTACGCGGGAGAGTCGGCGGGGAGCTGTTTTTT | CAWSVRGRVGGELFF
NA | TRBJ1-1 | NA | TRBV10-3 | TGTGCCATCAGTGAGTCGCCAGGTGATTTGAACACTGAAGCTTTCTTT | CAISESPGDLNTEAFF
NA | TRBJ1-1 | NA | TRBV9 | TGTGCCAGCAGCATTAAATCCCAGGGAGTGAACACTGAAGCTTTCTTT | CASSIKSQGVNTEAFF
NA | TRBJ2-7 | NA | TRBV28 | TGTGCCAGCAGTTTTCAGGGCTACGAGCAGTACTTC | CASSFQGYEQYF
NA | TRBJ2-1 | NA | TRBV19 | TGTGCCAGTAGTATCACAGACCTCAGCTCCTACAATGAGCAGTTCTTC | CASSITDLSSYNEQFF
NA | TRBJ2-7 | NA | TRBV10-3 | TGTGCCATCAGTGAGACAGGGTCCTACGAGCAGTACTTC | CAISETGSYEQYF
TRBD2 | TRBJ2-3 | NA | TRBV19 | TGTGCCAGTAGTATCGGGGGGACAGATACGCAGTATTTT | CASSIGGTDTQYF
NA | TRBJ2-3 | NA | TRBV6-5 | TGTGCCAGCAGTTACTCTAACACAGATACGCAGTATTTT | CASSYSNTDTQYF
NA | TRBJ1-1 | NA | TRBV27 | TGTGCCAGCAGTTTAGTTTGGGGCGGCTTCGGGACTGAAGCTTTCTTT | CASSLVWGGFGTEAFF
TRBD1 | TRBJ2-5 | NA | TRBV5-6 | TGTGCCAGCAGCCCGGGACAGCAGGTCGGGGAGACCCAGTACTTC | CASSPGQQVGETQYF
NA | TRBJ2-5 | NA | TRBV11-2 | TGTGCCAGCAGCCGATGGCAGGGCACCAGGGAGACCCAGTACTTC | CASSRWQGTRETQYF
TRBD1 | TRBJ2-2 | NA | TRBV28 | TGTGCCAGCAGCTCGCGGGACAGGGGGAGTATCACCGGGGAGCTGTTTTTT | CASSSRDRGSITGELFF
TRBD2 | TRBJ2-1 | NA | TRBV9 | TGTGCCAGCAGCGCAGGACTAGCGGTAGCTTACAATGAGCAGTTCTTC | CASSAGLAVAYNEQFF
NA | TRBJ2-2 | NA | TRBV6-5 | TGTGCCAGCAGTTTTGGACAGACCTCGGCCGGGGAGCTGTTTTTT | CASSFGQTSAGELFF